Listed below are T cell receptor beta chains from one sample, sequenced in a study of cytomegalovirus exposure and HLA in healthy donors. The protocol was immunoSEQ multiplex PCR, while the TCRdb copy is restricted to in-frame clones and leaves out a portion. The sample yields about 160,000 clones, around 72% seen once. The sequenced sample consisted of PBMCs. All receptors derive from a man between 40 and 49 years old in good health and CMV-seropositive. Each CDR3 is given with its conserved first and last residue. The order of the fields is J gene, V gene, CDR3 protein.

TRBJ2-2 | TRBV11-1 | CASRHYPGGKGGELFF
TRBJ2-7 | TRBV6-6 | CASSLRRDEQYF
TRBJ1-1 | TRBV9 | CASSEQTGLTEAFF
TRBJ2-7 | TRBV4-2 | CASSQAGGSYEQYF
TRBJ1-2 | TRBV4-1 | CASSQVEGANYGYTF
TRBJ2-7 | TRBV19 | CASSSAGTASYEQYF
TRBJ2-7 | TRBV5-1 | CASSLLEQKGEQYF
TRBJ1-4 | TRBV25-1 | CASSAGTVGRFRGKLFF
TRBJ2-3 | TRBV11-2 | CASSLARGGDTQYF
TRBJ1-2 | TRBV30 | CAWSALVTGLAGYTF
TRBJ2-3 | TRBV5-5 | CASSQQGGDTQYF
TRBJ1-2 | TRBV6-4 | CASSQQGMDGYTF
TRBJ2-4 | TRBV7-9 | CASSIETGGGNIQYF
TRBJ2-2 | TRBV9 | CASSVGGGGTGELFF
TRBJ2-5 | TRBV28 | CASSTDNRGVTQYF
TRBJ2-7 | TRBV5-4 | CASSRDSYEQYF
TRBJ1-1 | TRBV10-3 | CAISEASGTEAFF
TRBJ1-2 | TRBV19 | CASSFRDRLYGYTF
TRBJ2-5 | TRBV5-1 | CASSTGLAGGPMWETQYF
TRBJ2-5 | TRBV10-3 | CAIAQPDRDQETQYF
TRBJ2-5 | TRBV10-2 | CASRGTGPGQETQYF
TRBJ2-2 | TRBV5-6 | CASLLTSGGIEGELFF
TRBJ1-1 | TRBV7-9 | CASSLPPGGVDTEAFF
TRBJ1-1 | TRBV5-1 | CASSRGTEGTEAFF
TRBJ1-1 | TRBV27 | CASSPRPGPGGAEAFF
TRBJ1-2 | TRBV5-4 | CAYSGTYGYTF
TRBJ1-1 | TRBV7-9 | CASSSRGKSTEAFF
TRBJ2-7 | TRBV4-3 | CASSLTSGGAYEQYF
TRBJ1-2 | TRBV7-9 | CASSIDRTSPNYGYTF
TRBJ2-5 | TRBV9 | CASNRAGTEQETQYF
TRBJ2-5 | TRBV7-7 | CASGRAGETQYF
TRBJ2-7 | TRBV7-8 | CASSLALLAGERGEQYF
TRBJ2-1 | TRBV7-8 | CASSLAGQGNEQFF
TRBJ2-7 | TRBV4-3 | CASSQGLAGGTLSYEQYF
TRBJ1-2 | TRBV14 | CASSQQGVYGYTF
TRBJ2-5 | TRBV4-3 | CASSQDRRATGYQETQYF
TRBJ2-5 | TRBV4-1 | CASSQDGAGRETQYF
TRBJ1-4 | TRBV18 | CASSPGQGTNEKLFF
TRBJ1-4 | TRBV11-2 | CASSSRGGQGSEKLFF
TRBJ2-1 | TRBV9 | CASSARTSGGAGYNEQFF
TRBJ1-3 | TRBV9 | CASSVAFSGNTIYF
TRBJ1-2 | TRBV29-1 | CSAWHSPDGYTF
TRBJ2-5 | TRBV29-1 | CSVPGQGMETQYF
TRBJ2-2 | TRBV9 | CASSVARTVGYTGELFF
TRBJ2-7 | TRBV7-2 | CASSLALAGGEQYF
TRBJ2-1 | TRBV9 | CASSARLAGEQFF
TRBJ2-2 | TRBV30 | CASGQGAGTGELFF